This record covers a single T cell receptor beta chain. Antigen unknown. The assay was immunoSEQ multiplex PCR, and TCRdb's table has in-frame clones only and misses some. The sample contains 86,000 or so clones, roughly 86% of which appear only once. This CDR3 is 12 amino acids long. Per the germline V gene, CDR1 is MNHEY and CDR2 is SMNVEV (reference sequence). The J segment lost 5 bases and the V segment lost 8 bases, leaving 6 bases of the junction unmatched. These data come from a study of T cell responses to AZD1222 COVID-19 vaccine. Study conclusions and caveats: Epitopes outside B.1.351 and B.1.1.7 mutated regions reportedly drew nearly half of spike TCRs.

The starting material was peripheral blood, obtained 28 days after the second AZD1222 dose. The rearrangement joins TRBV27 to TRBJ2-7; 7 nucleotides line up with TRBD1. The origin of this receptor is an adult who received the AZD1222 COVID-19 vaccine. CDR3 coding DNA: TGTGCCAGCCGGGGACAGACCCACGAGCAGTACTTC. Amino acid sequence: CASRGQTHEQYF.